Presented here are 13 T cell receptor beta chains from one specimen sequenced in a study of T cells in localized non-small cell lung cancer. Using immunoSEQ multiplex PCR, the repertoire was profiled, and TCRdb retains in-frame clones only, with some absent. The table lists tens of thousands of clones, approximately 83% of them singletons. The sample here was peripheral blood, taken before any cancer treatment. These TCRs come from a man between 40 and 70 years old with stage I lung adenocarcinoma.

The chain carries TRBV6-6 and TRBJ2-1, with TRBD1 as a possible D gene (5 bases). The V end was cut by 5 bases, the J end by 8 bases, with 10 bases between. The length of the CDR3 is 12 residues. CDR1 and CDR2 (germline): MNHNY, SVGAGI (reference sequence). In DNA, the CDR3 is TGTGCCAGCAGTACAATAGGGGATGAGCAGTTCTTC. It yields the protein CASSTIGDEQFF.

The CDR3 DNA follows: TGCGCCAGCAGCCAAGATCGTAGCAGCCATCAGCCCCAGCATTTT. Protein: CASSQDRSSHQPQHF. The rearrangement uses TRBV4-3 and TRBJ1-5; no clear D. CDR1 and CDR2 (germline): LGHNA, YSLEER. The ends were cut back, 0 bases at V and 5 bases at J, with 11 bases in the middle. CDR3 length: 15 amino acids.

This chain links TRBV7-2 with TRBJ1-5; possibly TRBD1 for D (5 bases). The CDR3 sequence is 14 residues long. Germline-derived CDR1 and CDR2 are SGHTA and FQGNSA. V lost 4 bases and J 6 bases, leaving 13 bases between the germline ends. CDR3 DNA: TGTGCCAGCAGCTACAACCGGGGGAGTCAGCCCCAGCATTTT. Translating gives CASSYNRGSQPQHF.

This chain links TRBV28 with TRBJ1-5; D gene unclear. Germline V gene lookup returns CDR1 MDHEN and CDR2 SYDVKM. Trimming removed 5 bases from V and 2 bases from J, with 10 bases in between. The length of the CDR3 is 14 residues. CDR3 sequence reads: CASSIDWGNQPQHF. The CDR3 DNA sequence: TGTGCCAGCAGTATCGATTGGGGCAATCAGCCCCAGCATTTT.

On this clone itself: Within the sample, other DNA sequences also encode this same CDR3. V and J are TRBV27 and TRBJ1-1; possible D gene TRBD1, 6 bases. Trimming removed 2 bases from V and 0 bases from J, with 10 bases in between. The CDR3 covers 15 residues. Germline lookup yields CDR1 MNHEY and CDR2 SMNVEV (reference sequence). As DNA, the CDR3 is TGTGCCAGCAGTTTAGGGGGCGGGATGAACACTGAAGCTTTCTTT. This encodes CASSLGGGMNTEAFF.

The V gene is TRBV6-1, the J gene TRBJ1-5; 7 positions match TRBD1. The CDR3 has 14 amino acids. Germline assignment: CDR1 MNHNS and CDR2 SASEGT. Trimming cost V 5 bases and J 2 bases; bases outside gene matches: 3. CDR3 residues: CASSRQGGNQPQHF. The CDR3 coding sequence is TGTGCCAGCAGTCGACAGGGAGGCAATCAGCCCCAGCATTTT.

The V and J genes are TRBV2 and TRBJ1-3; TRBD1 aligns across 7 bases. This CDR3 contains 14 residues. CDR1 SNHLY and CDR2 FYNNEI come from the germline V gene. J lost 3 bases, V lost 6 bases, and 5 bases had no gene match. CDR3 residues: CASSAGTVGNTIYF. Here the CDR3 DNA reads TGTGCCAGCAGCGCTGGGACAGTTGGAAACACCATATATTTT.

This clone was recorded a few times. The chain uses TRBV27 and TRBJ1-1, with TRBD1 matching over 8 bases. CDR1 and CDR2 (germline): MNHEY, SMNVEV (reference sequence). V dropped 5 bases and J dropped 4; count of bases not matched to a gene: 9. The CDR3 is made up of 15 amino acids. CDR3 bases: TGTGCCAGCAGTACACGCAGGGGGCTTGGCACTGAAGCTTTCTTT. This codes for CASSTRRGLGTEAFF.

This rearrangement joins TRBV11-2 to TRBJ2-7; 12 positions agree with TRBD2. The CDR3 has 14 residues. Trimming took 5 bases from V and 3 from J; bases not matched to a gene: 2. In germline, CDR1 is SGHAT, CDR2 FQNNGV. In nucleotides, the CDR3 is TGTGCCAGCAGCCCACTAGCGGGAGGCTACGAGCAGTACTTC. It encodes CASSPLAGGYEQYF.

This chain uses TRBV7-9 with TRBJ2-3; 12 bases align to TRBD1. Germline CDR1 reads SEHNR; CDR2 reads FQNEAQ (reference sequence). The CDR3 consists of 15 residues. V dropped 7 bases and J dropped 4; count of bases not matched to a gene: 6. The chain's CDR3 is CASTGDRGLADTQYF. The CDR3 DNA sequence: TGTGCCAGCACCGGGGACAGGGGGCTGGCAGATACGCAGTATTTT. Drawing the rest from reference TRBV7-9 and TRBJ2-3, the complete variable domain is DTGVSQNPRHKITKRGQNVTFRCDPISEHNRLYWYRQTLGQGPEFLTYFQNEAQLEKSRLLSDRFSAERPKGSFSTLEIQRTEQGDSAMYLCASTGDRGLADTQYFGPGTRLTVL.

This chain joins TRBV28 and TRBJ2-4; the D gene is possibly TRBD1 (6 bases). Germline CDR1 and CDR2: MDHEN and SYDVKM. Between the trimmed V and J ends, which lost 6 bases and 9 bases, there was a span of 18 bases. CDR3 length equals 14 residues. The CDR3 DNA sequence: TGTGCCAGCAGCCAGGACAACACAGGGTTCATTCAGTACTTC. Protein sequence: CASSQDNTGFIQYF.

J is TRBJ1-1 and V is TRBV7-2, with TRBD1 identical over 7 bases. Trimming cost V 6 bases and J 2 bases; bases outside gene matches: 9. The germline V gene has CDR1 SGHTA and CDR2 FQGNSA. There are 15 residues in the CDR3. CDR3 in DNA: TGTGCCAGCAGACAAGACAGGGCTTTAAACACTGAAGCTTTCTTT. Protein sequence: CASRQDRALNTEAFF.

The rearrangement uses TRBV19 and TRBJ2-7; D gene uncertain. V was shortened by 6 bases and J by 0 bases, with 21 bases between the two germline ends. This CDR3 comprises 17 residues. Germline V gives CDR1 LNHDA, CDR2 SQIVND (reference sequence). CDR3 bases: TGTGCCAGTAGCCGGGCCTTCGGCGCTATGAACTCCTACGAGCAGTACTTC. This gives the protein CASSRAFGAMNSYEQYF.